The clone carrying this T cell receptor beta chain showed up just once. Its specificity is not known. A second roughly 6 to 12 cycle PCR used barcoded and J-beta primers. Every molecule of cDNA carried a tag from a template-switch adaptor with 12 random nucleotides. TCRdb reprocessed the 5' RACE reads via MiXCR and lists one record per CDR3 protein. The sample shows about 970,000 distinct CDR3 sequences, roughly 51% of them seen only once. The sample belongs to a study of blood T cells in healthy people across ages. Whole-study findings and limits: Both naive CD4+ cell counts and diversity were greater in long-lived donors than in aged donors. Roughly linearly, TCR beta diversity per million T cells fell as age increased.

CDR1 is GTSNPN, CDR2 SVGIG, per germline (reference sequence). This CDR3 is built from 13 residues. This chain uses TRBV30 with TRBJ2-7; 8 bases fit TRBD2. The J call is uncertain, as TRBJ2-4 better fits the DNA end. The sample consisted of blood. The sequence came from a woman aged 55-75 years in good health. Here the CDR3 reads CAWSHGLANIQYF. The CDR3 nucleotides read TGTGCCTGGAGTCACGGACTAGCCAACATTCAGTACTTC.